The 24 T cell receptor beta chains below all came from one sample that was sequenced in a study of OX40 agonist ivuxolimab in advanced cancers. Assay used: immunoSEQ multiplex PCR; TCRdb lists only in-frame clones, some missing. The data hold about 100,000 clones, with around 87% observed a single time. Sequenced here: CD4+ or CD8+ T cells sorted from blood, sampled in a trial of the OX40 agonist ivuxolimab. These receptors were collected from an adult with an advanced solid tumor such as melanoma, head and neck, liver or kidney cancer.

The chain is built from TRBV7-8 and TRBJ1-6; the D is unclear. The germline V gene has CDR1 SGHVS and CDR2 FQNEAQ. V lost 7 bases and J lost 7, with 14 bases in between. The CDR3 extends over 14 amino acids. In DNA form, the CDR3 reads TGTGCCAGCACCAAGAAGGTCCAAAATTCACCCCTCCACTTT. As protein: CASTKKVQNSPLHF.

This chain uses TRBV1 with TRBJ2-4; TRBD1 is taken as the D call from the table, unchecked against the DNA. TRBV1 is given as a pseudogene. The CDR3 has 18 amino acids. The CDR3 here is CTSSQPSCVGRGKNIQYF. The CDR3 nucleotides read TGCACCAGCAGCCAACCATCGTGCGTGGGGCGCGGCAAAAACATTCAGTACTTC.

J is TRBJ2-7 and V is TRBV7-8; no reliable D call. CDR1 is SGHVS, CDR2 FQNEAQ, per germline. CDR3 length: 14 residues. Trimming shortened V by 3 bases and J by 2 bases, and 11 bases separated the two germline ends. The CDR3 here is CASSFGRFAYEQYF. Written as DNA, the CDR3 is TGTGCCAGCAGCTTTGGCAGGTTCGCCTACGAGCAGTACTTC. Complete variable domain (other parts from reference TRBV7-8 and TRBJ2-7): GAGVSQSPRYKVAKRGQDVALRCDPISGHVSLFWYQQALGQGPEFLTYFQNEAQLDKSGLPSDRFFAERPEGSVSTLKIQRTQQEDSAVYLCASSFGRFAYEQYFGPGTRLTVT.

This clone was seen only once. J is TRBJ2-5 and V is TRBV20-1; D gene ambiguous. The CDR3 spans 11 residues. Trimming pared 4 bases from V and 2 bases from J, leaving 5 bases between. Germline CDR1 is DFQATT and CDR2 is SNEGSKA (reference sequence). The CDR3 sequence: CSATTQETQYF. In nucleotides, the CDR3 is TGCAGTGCTACTACTCAAGAGACCCAGTACTTC.

This sequence joins TRBV30 and TRBJ1-4; D is unclear. Germline CDR1 is GTSNPN and CDR2 is SVGIG (reference sequence). The CDR3 runs to 13 residues. Trimming took 5 bases from V and 3 from J, leaving 10 bases between them. CDR3 amino acids: CAWGRGANEKLFF. CDR3 DNA sequence: TGTGCCTGGGGGCGGGGAGCTAATGAAAAACTGTTTTTT.

This clone was seen just once. The chain couples TRBV9 to TRBJ2-3; 7 positions match TRBD1. V shed 3 bases, J shed 4 bases, and the junction held 11 bases outside the gene matches. The V gene's germline CDR1 is SGDLS and CDR2 YYNGEE. CDR3 length equals 16 residues. This CDR3 reads CASSEQTGLLADTQYF. The CDR3 nucleotides read TGTGCCAGCAGCGAACAGACAGGGCTATTAGCAGATACGCAGTATTTT.

This chain links TRBV10-3 with TRBJ2-3; a weak D match, TRBD2 (6 bases). The CDR3 has 15 amino acids. CDR1 and CDR2 (germline): ENHRY, SYGVKD. The V end lost 10 bases, the J end lost 3 bases, and 20 bases lay between the germline ends. CDR3 nucleotides: TGTGCCACTGGAAGTCGAGGAGGGGAAACAGATACGCAGTATTTT. This sequence encodes CATGSRGGETDTQYF.

The rearrangement joins TRBV15 to TRBJ2-7; the D is unclear. The V end lost 0 bases, the J end lost 3 bases, and 9 bases lay between the germline ends. The CDR3 consists of 14 residues. Germline CDR1 and CDR2: LNHNV and YYDKDF (reference sequence). CDR3 DNA sequence: TGTGCCACCAGCAGAGAGGGAATAGGCTACGAGCAGTACTTC. Its protein product is CATSREGIGYEQYF.

The gene calls are TRBV29-1 and TRBJ2-1; 7 bases map to TRBD2. CDR1 and CDR2 from the germline V gene are SQVTM and ANQGSEA. The length of the CDR3 is 18 residues. V shed 6 bases, J shed 2 bases, and the junction held 19 bases outside the gene matches. CDR3 DNA: TGCAGCGTGGGAAGAGTACCAGCGCGGGAGATAGCCTACAATGAGCAGTTCTTC. Translation gives CSVGRVPAREIAYNEQFF.

This sequence joins TRBV5-6 and TRBJ2-1; D is ambiguous. This CDR3 contains 14 residues. Germline assignment: CDR1 SGHDT and CDR2 YYEEEE. The V end was cut by 4 bases, the J end by 5 bases, with 13 bases between. This CDR3 reads CASSPWMGHNEQFF. CDR3 sequence (DNA): TGTGCCAGCAGCCCGTGGATGGGCCACAATGAGCAGTTCTTC.

The V call is TRBV2, the J call TRBJ1-2; the D gene is possibly TRBD1 (5 bases). The CDR3 is 14 residues long. V shed 3 bases and J shed 3 bases, with 11 bases lying between them. CDR1 is SNHLY and CDR2 is FYNNEI in the germline V gene. In DNA, the CDR3 is TGTGCCAGCAGTGACTGGGGGTCTGACTATGGCTACACCTTC. Translated, it gives CASSDWGSDYGYTF.

The chain carries TRBV6-1 and TRBJ1-2; D perhaps matches TRBD1 (6 bases). CDR1 and CDR2 from the germline V gene are MNHNS and SASEGT. The CDR3 consists of 13 residues. Trimming removed 3 bases from V and 7 bases from J, with 12 bases in between. CDR3 nucleotides: TGTGCCAGCAGTGAGCGGCACAGGGTTGGCTACACCTTC. Protein: CASSERHRVGYTF.

This chain connects TRBV5-1 to TRBJ2-5, with D perhaps TRBD1 or TRBD2 (5 bases each). Between the trimmed V and J ends, which lost 2 bases and 5 bases, there was a span of 13 bases. Germline loops: CDR1 SGHRS, CDR2 YFSETQ. The CDR3 extends over 14 amino acids. In nucleotides, the CDR3 is TGCGCCAGCAGCTTCTCCGGCAGGGAGGAGACCCAGTACTTC. The encoded protein is CASSFSGREETQYF.

This clone was seen a handful of times. The rearrangement links TRBV29-1 to TRBJ2-3, with 10 bases matching TRBD2. Germline CDR1 and CDR2: SQVTM and ANQGSEA. Unmatched junction bases numbered 10, after V lost 6 bases and J lost 4 bases. This CDR3 comprises 15 residues. CDR3 loop: CSVLASGSPADTQYF. In DNA form, the CDR3 reads TGCAGCGTCCTCGCTAGCGGGAGTCCCGCAGATACGCAGTATTTT.

The chain couples TRBV19 to TRBJ2-6; D is unresolved. CDR3 length: 16 residues. Germline CDR1 LNHDA, CDR2 SQIVND (reference sequence). The V end was cut by 4 bases, the J end by 0 bases, with 10 bases between. The CDR3 here is CASSTLGGSGANVLTF. CDR3 nucleotide sequence: TGTGCCAGTAGTACCTTAGGCGGCTCTGGGGCCAACGTCCTGACTTTC.

The V call is TRBV6-1, the J call TRBJ1-1, with 9 bases lining up with TRBD1. This CDR3 region has 14 residues. The V and J ends lost 8 bases and 5 bases, in that order; junction bases with no gene match: 9. CDR1 and CDR2 (germline): MNHNS, SASEGT. The CDR3 DNA sequence: TGTGCCAGCGGAACAGGGGGCGGTCTAACTGAAGCTTTCTTT. This codes for CASGTGGGLTEAFF.

The chain joins TRBV30 to TRBJ1-6, with 10 bases fitting TRBD1. This CDR3 spans 16 amino acids. V gave up 2 bases and J gave up 10 bases; unmatched junction bases: 11. Germline CDR1 reads GTSNPN; CDR2 reads SVGIG (reference sequence). CDR3 amino acids: CAWSPKTGTGVSPLHF. CDR3 sequence (DNA): TGTGCCTGGAGTCCTAAAACCGGGACAGGGGTCTCACCCCTCCACTTT.

The chain carries TRBV6-1 and TRBJ1-1; possible D gene TRBD1, 6 bases. Deletions cut 9 bases from V and 1 base from J, with 18 bases between. The CDR3 has 15 residues. Germline V gives CDR1 MNHNS, CDR2 SASEGT. The CDR3 sequence: CASIWGGRTNTEAFF. The DNA for the CDR3 is TGTGCCAGTATTTGGGGGGGCAGGACGAACACTGAAGCTTTCTTT.

The rearrangement joins TRBV5-1 to TRBJ1-1; the D gene is possibly TRBD1 (6 bases). Germline CDR1 is SGHRS and CDR2 is YFSETQ. Trimming removed 6 bases at V and 1 base at J, with 13 bases between. This CDR3 contains 14 residues. CDR3 region: CASTMTGPNTEAFF. The CDR3 DNA reads as TGCGCCAGCACTATGACAGGTCCGAACACTGAAGCTTTCTTT.

This clone showed up just once. In nucleotides, the CDR3 is TGTGCCAGCAGCTTGGATTCGGACAGGTACTCTAACTATGGCTACACCTTC. It translates to CASSLDSDRYSNYGYTF. The chain uses TRBV7-3 and TRBJ1-2; 7 bases are a match to TRBD1. The CDR3 totals 17 residues. V was clipped by 3 bases and J by 0 bases; unmatched bases: 10. Germline loops: CDR1 SGHTA, CDR2 FQGTGA.

This clone was counted only a few times. This sequence joins TRBV5-1 and TRBJ2-1; D is unclear. The germline V gene encodes CDR1 SGHRS and CDR2 YFSETQ. V lost 0 bases and J lost 1, with 8 bases in between. The CDR3 consists of 15 residues. The CDR3 region has the DNA TGCGCCAGCAGCTTGGGTCAGCTATCCTACAATGAGCAGTTCTTC. It translates to CASSLGQLSYNEQFF. Complete variable domain (other parts from reference TRBV5-1 and TRBJ2-1): KAGVTQTPRYLIKTRGQQVTLSCSPISGHRSVSWYQQTPGQGLQFLFEYFSETQRNKGNFPGRFSGRQFSNSRSEMNVSTLELGDSALYLCASSLGQLSYNEQFFGPGTRLTVL.

The rearrangement uses TRBV29-1 and TRBJ2-5; tentatively, D is TRBD1 (6 bases). Germline CDR1 is SQVTM and CDR2 is ANQGSEA. CDR3 length: 12 amino acids. V was clipped by 7 bases and J by 2 bases, with 11 bases between them. This CDR3 is CSGQGYQETQYF. In nucleotides, the CDR3 is TGCAGCGGGCAGGGGTATCAAGAGACCCAGTACTTC.

The chain recombines TRBV5-1 with TRBJ2-3; D ambiguous. Germline CDR1 SGHRS, CDR2 YFSETQ. The CDR3 is 14 residues long. Trimming shortened V by 4 bases and J by 4 bases, and 13 bases separated the two germline ends. The CDR3 DNA sequence: TGCGCCAGCAGCCCTGGTGGGGTAGCAGATACGCAGTATTTT. It translates to CASSPGGVADTQYF.

The chain joins TRBV7-3 to TRBJ2-3; D gene ambiguous. Between the trimmed V and J ends, which lost 4 bases and 4 bases, there was a span of 9 bases. The CDR3 runs 13 residues. The germline gives CDR1 SGHTA, CDR2 FQGTGA. CDR3: CASSSHHPDTQYF. CDR3 DNA sequence: TGTGCCAGCAGCTCCCACCATCCAGATACGCAGTATTTT.